Presented here are 11 T cell receptor beta chains from one specimen sequenced in a study of T cells in tuberculosis. The repertoire was sequenced with immunoSEQ multiplex PCR; TCRdb's copy has only in-frame clones and lacks some. The data show 37,000 or so clones, with around 93% seen just once and 12% held by the top ten. The specimen sequenced was PBMCs. Source of these receptors: a donor aged 10-35 years with latent tuberculosis or without tuberculosis infection. Some clones in this sample may be carry-over from other donors' samples.

This chain links TRBV5-3 with TRBJ2-1; TRBD2 matches 8 bases. TRBV5-3 qualifies as an ORF whose function is uncertain. J lost 4 bases, V lost 4 bases, and 10 bases had no gene match. The CDR3 has 16 residues. CDR3 region: CARSPGELADYNEQFF. CDR3 DNA sequence: TGTGCCAGAAGCCCGGGGGAACTAGCGGATTACAATGAGCAGTTCTTC.

V is TRBV18 and J is TRBJ1-1; TRBD1 matches 11 bases. Germline V gene sequence: CDR1 KGHSH, CDR2 LQKENI. J was trimmed by 5 bases and V by 0 bases; bases with no gene match: 2. The CDR3 consists of 15 residues. DNA for the CDR3: TGTGCCAGCTCACCACCGGGGACAGGGGGAACTGAAGCTTTCTTT. Its translation: CASSPPGTGGTEAFF.

For the CDR3, the DNA is TGTGCCAGCAGTTACGGGGGCCGCGCCTACGAGCAGTACTTC. Translating gives CASSYGGRAYEQYF. The genes are TRBV6-5 and TRBJ2-7, with a possible D match to TRBD1 (6 bases). V lost 2 bases to trimming and J lost 2 bases, with 10 bases between them. This CDR3 comprises 14 residues. Germline-derived CDR1 and CDR2 are MNHEY and SVGAGI.

This chain connects TRBV6-1 to TRBJ1-2; a possible D gene is TRBD1 (5 bases). Between the trimmed V and J ends, which lost 4 bases and 5 bases, there was a span of 14 bases. The CDR3 extends over 14 amino acids. Germline CDR1 is MNHNS and CDR2 is SASEGT. CDR3 bases: TGTGCCAGCAGTGTACAGGCACAAGGGTATGGCTACACCTTC. Translating it yields CASSVQAQGYGYTF.

The chain combines TRBV10-3 with TRBJ2-2; D gene ambiguous. The germline CDR1 and CDR2 sequences are ENHRY and SYGVKD. V lost 1 base, J lost 2 bases, and 5 bases lay in between. The CDR3 contains 14 residues. Here the CDR3 DNA reads TGTGCCATCAGTGAGTACGGTAACACCGGGGAGCTGTTTTTT. It translates to CAISEYGNTGELFF.

This chain joins TRBV13 and TRBJ2-1; tentative D call: TRBD2 (5 bases). With 2 bases removed from V and 8 bases from J, the gap between germline ends came to 16 bases. This CDR3 has 15 amino acids. Germline V CDR1 and CDR2: PRHDT, FYEKMQ (reference sequence). CDR3 DNA: TGTGCCAGCAGCTTATTGAAAGCTAGCAGCGATGAGCAGTTCTTC. Translation: CASSLLKASSDEQFF.

This clone came up once. V gene TRBV6-5 combines with J gene TRBJ1-5, with D possibly being TRBD1 (6 bases). Germline V CDR1 and CDR2: MNHEY, SVGAGI. The CDR3 spans 14 residues. V was trimmed by 5 bases and J by 9 bases, leaving 17 bases between them. CDR3 DNA: TGTGCCAGCAGTAACTGGGACACTCAAGGGCCCCAGCATTTT. This codes for CASSNWDTQGPQHF.

CDR3 sequence: CASSRGGSNYGYTF. Here the CDR3 DNA reads TGTGCCAGCAGTAGGGGGGGGAGTAACTATGGCTACACCTTC. The J gene is TRBJ1-2, the V gene TRBV28; D is possibly TRBD1 (6 bases). Per the germline V gene, CDR1 is MDHEN and CDR2 is SYDVKM. CDR3 size: 14 residues. Trimming stripped 5 bases from V and 1 base from J, with 11 bases between.

The chain employs TRBV2 and TRBJ1-1; TRBD1 agrees at 8 bases. This CDR3 contains 13 residues. CDR1 is SNHLY and CDR2 is FYNNEI in the germline V gene. The trim removed 5 bases at V and 5 bases at J, leaving 4 bases unmatched. CDR3 coding DNA: TGTGCCAGCAGTTCGACAGGGGATACTGAAGCTTTCTTT. Translated: CASSSTGDTEAFF. The whole variable domain, filled in from reference TRBV2 and TRBJ1-1, reads EPEVTQTPSHQVTQMGQEVILRCVPISNHLYFYWYRQILGQKVEFLVSFYNNEISEKSEIFDDQFSVERPDGSNFTLKIRSTKLEDSAMYFCASSSTGDTEAFFGQGTRLTVV.

J is TRBJ2-5 and V is TRBV7-8; TRBD1 is a possible D gene (6 bases). V lost 5 bases and J 7 bases, leaving 11 bases between the germline ends. CDR1 SGHVS and CDR2 FQNEAQ come from the germline V gene. The CDR3 has 12 residues. CDR3 protein: CASSPGAVTQYF. The CDR3 DNA sequence: TGTGCCAGCAGCCCAGGGGCTGTGACCCAGTACTTC.

The chain uses TRBV7-8 and TRBJ1-1; unclear D gene. Trimming cost V 1 base and J 2 bases, with 8 bases left between them. This CDR3 contains 14 residues. CDR1 is SGHVS, CDR2 FQNEAQ, per germline. Written as DNA, the CDR3 is TGTGCCAGCAGCTTAGAACAGTACAACACTGAAGCTTTCTTT. It encodes CASSLEQYNTEAFF.